Here is one T cell receptor (beta chain) with its context. This entry is derived from a study of T cells of healthy individuals. Using its own MiXCR run on the 5' RACE reads, TCRdb lists one record per CDR3 protein. The sample lists about 96,000 distinct CDR3 sequences; under 20% were seen once. This CDR3 spans 16 amino acids. V dropped 3 bases and J dropped 7 bases, with 16 bases sitting between them. CDR1 is LGHDT, CDR2 YNNKEL, per germline (reference sequence). This sequence originates from a human donor in good health. The chain recombines TRBV3-1 with TRBJ1-6; D gene ambiguous. This chain's CDR3 is CASSQGSGALNSPLHF. As DNA, the CDR3 is TGTGCCAGCAGCCAGGGATCGGGAGCTTTGAATTCACCCCTCCACTTT.